The 4 T cell receptor beta chains reported below all come from one sample, sequenced in a study of PD-1 blockade in mismatch repair-deficient tumors. Using immunoSEQ multiplex PCR, the repertoire was profiled, and TCRdb retains in-frame clones only, with some absent. The sample lists 85,000 to 130,000 clones, 82% occurring once. Sequenced material: peripheral blood, taken approximately 35 weeks after starting pembrolizumab. The receptors derive from an adult with mismatch repair-deficient cancer.

The rearrangement links TRBV6-5 to TRBJ1-2, with unresolved D. The CDR3 length is 14 residues. V dropped 2 bases and J dropped 4 bases, with 11 bases sitting between them. CDR1 is MNHEY, CDR2 SVGAGI, per germline. This chain's CDR3 is CASSYGLDVYGYTF. The CDR3 DNA sequence: TGTGCCAGCAGTTACGGATTGGACGTCTATGGCTACACCTTC.

The rearrangement joins TRBV5-1 to TRBJ2-7, with 12 nucleotides matching TRBD2. This CDR3 spans 15 amino acids. From germline, CDR1 is SGHRS and CDR2 YFSETQ. V dropped 2 bases and J dropped 2; count of bases not matched to a gene: 2. CDR3: CASSFTSGGTYEQYF. The CDR3 nucleotides read TGCGCCAGCAGCTTTACTAGCGGGGGGACCTACGAGCAGTACTTC.

This clone was seen a handful of times. The V gene is TRBV5-4, the J gene TRBJ1-3; D may be TRBD1 (5 bases). Germline CDR1 reads SGHNT; CDR2 reads YYREEE (reference sequence). This CDR3 contains 14 residues. The V end lost 4 bases, the J end lost 2 bases, and 10 bases lay between the germline ends. The CDR3 spells CASSPGTTGNTIYF. The CDR3 region has the DNA TGTGCCAGCAGCCCCGGGACTACTGGAAACACCATATATTTT.

The chain uses TRBV7-8 and TRBJ2-3; a weak D match, TRBD1 (6 bases). Germline-derived CDR1 and CDR2 are SGHVS and FQNEAQ. V lost 4 bases, J lost 6 bases, and 14 bases lay in between. The CDR3 is 14 residues long. For the CDR3, the DNA is TGTGCCAGCAGCTCCTTGGTACAGGGCGATACGCAGTATTTT. Translated: CASSSLVQGDTQYF. Complete variable domain (other parts from reference TRBV7-8 and TRBJ2-3): GAGVSQSPRYKVAKRGQDVALRCDPISGHVSLFWYQQALGQGPEFLTYFQNEAQLDKSGLPSDRFFAERPEGSVSTLKIQRTQQEDSAVYLCASSSLVQGDTQYFGPGTRLTVL.